Listed below are T cell receptor beta chains from one sample, sequenced in a study of shared clonotypes between healthy human individuals. Generated by immunoSEQ multiplex PCR, the TCRdb table keeps only in-frame clones and is missing some. This sample has fewer than 1 million clones, with just over 95% found just once. Sequencing used naive CD8+ T cells sorted from blood. These receptors all stem from a man between 25 and 39 years old in good health. Both conserved end residues are part of each CDR3. A D gene is named only where the DNA matches it firmly. A clone size is listed for some rows: how often the clone was seen (once, few, many), or a class if it is expanded.

DNA: TGTGCCAGCAGCTTAGTCCAGGGCACTGAAAAACTGTTTTTT
CDR3: CASSLVQGTEKLFF
size: .
D: .
J: TRBJ1-4
V: TRBV11-2

DNA: TGTGCCAGCACCCCCCCGGGGGGTACTGTCTATGGCTACACCTTC
CDR3: CASTPPGGTVYGYTF
size: .
D: .
J: TRBJ1-2
V: TRBV28

DNA: TGTGCCAGCAGCCCCCGTCCGGAAGAGACCCAGTACTTC
CDR3: CASSPRPEETQYF
size: .
D: .
J: TRBJ2-5
V: TRBV11-2

DNA: TGTGCCAGCAGCTTAGTTAGGGCGGGAGGGCCGGCCGGGGAGCTGTTTTTT
CDR3: CASSLVRAGGPAGELFF
size: .
D: TRBD2
J: TRBJ2-2
V: TRBV7-2

DNA: TGTGCCAGCAGCCCCCAAGCGGGACCCTACGAGCAGTACTTC
CDR3: CASSPQAGPYEQYF
size: .
D: TRBD2
J: TRBJ2-7
V: TRBV7-2

DNA: TGCAGTGCTAGAGAGGCAGCGCGGCATTTT
CDR3: CSAREAARHF
size: .
D: .
J: TRBJ1-5
V: TRBV20-1

DNA: TGCGCCAGCACACTAGCGGGAATCGGACCGGTAAAAGAGACCCAGTACTTC
CDR3: CASTLAGIGPVKETQYF
size: .
D: TRBD2
J: TRBJ2-5
V: TRBV10-2

DNA: TGTGCCTGGAGTGTAGGGCAGGGCTACGAGCAGTACTTC
CDR3: CAWSVGQGYEQYF
size: .
D: .
J: TRBJ2-7
V: TRBV30

DNA: TGTGCCATCGCCCGACTAGCGGGAGGTTACAATGAGCAGTTCTTC
CDR3: CAIARLAGGYNEQFF
size: .
D: TRBD2
J: TRBJ2-1
V: TRBV10-3

DNA: TGTGCCAGCAGCTTTCAGACAGGACTTTCCTCCTACGAGCAGTACTTC
CDR3: CASSFQTGLSSYEQYF
size: .
D: .
J: TRBJ2-7
V: TRBV7-9

DNA: TGCGCCAGCAGCCAAGGTTGGGGGTGGCTCCCGACCTTC
CDR3: CASSQGWGWLPTF
size: once
D: .
J: TRBJ1-2
V: TRBV4-3

DNA: TGTGCCACCAGCAATGAAGGACTCAATCACAATGAGCAGTTCTTC
CDR3: CATSNEGLNHNEQFF
size: .
D: .
J: TRBJ2-1
V: TRBV15

DNA: TGTGCCAGCAGCTTAGGTGCGACAGAGCAGAGTTTC
CDR3: CASSLGATEQSF
size: .
D: .
J: TRBJ2-7
V: TRBV11-2

DNA: TGTGCCAGCAGTACCTGGGAGCAGGCCTACGAGCAGTACTTC
CDR3: CASSTWEQAYEQYF
size: .
D: .
J: TRBJ2-7
V: TRBV27

DNA: TGTGCCAGCAGTGAAGGAGGCAGGGTAGACACTGAAGCTTTCTTT
CDR3: CASSEGGRVDTEAFF
size: .
D: .
J: TRBJ1-1
V: TRBV2

DNA: TGTGCCAGCAGACTTGTAGGGACAGGATTATACAATGAGCAGTTCTTC
CDR3: CASRLVGTGLYNEQFF
size: once
D: TRBD1
J: TRBJ2-1
V: TRBV5-4

DNA: TGTGCCACCAGCAGAGGTTTGGCTAGCGGGACCCGCTACAATGAGCAGTTCTTC
CDR3: CATSRGLASGTRYNEQFF
size: .
D: TRBD2
J: TRBJ2-1
V: TRBV15

DNA: TGTGCCAGCAGCTTAGCGCCTGGGACAGGGGGCTCCTACGAGCAGTACTTC
CDR3: CASSLAPGTGGSYEQYF
size: once
D: TRBD1
J: TRBJ2-7
V: TRBV7-9

DNA: TGTGCCAGCAGCTTAGTTACTAAAAGCTCCTACGAGCAGTACTTC
CDR3: CASSLVTKSSYEQYF
size: once
D: .
J: TRBJ2-7
V: TRBV7-2

DNA: TGTGCCAGCAGTTACTCGGGGCAGAGCTACGAGCAGTACTTC
CDR3: CASSYSGQSYEQYF
size: .
D: .
J: TRBJ2-7
V: TRBV6-5

DNA: TGTGCCAGCAGCGTAGTAGGGACTAGCGGAAACAATGAGCAGTTCTTC
CDR3: CASSVVGTSGNNEQFF
size: .
D: TRBD2
J: TRBJ2-1
V: TRBV9

DNA: TGTGCCAGCAGTTTAGTAGGGGCAGGCCTTAGCTATGGCTACACCTTC
CDR3: CASSLVGAGLSYGYTF
size: .
D: .
J: TRBJ1-2
V: TRBV28

DNA: TGTGCCATCCAGGACTCAAAAACGTACAATGAGCAGTTCTTC
CDR3: CAIQDSKTYNEQFF
size: once
D: .
J: TRBJ2-1
V: TRBV7-9

DNA: TGTGCCAGCAACCCCCTCGGGATGACAGATACGCAGTATTTT
CDR3: CASNPLGMTDTQYF
size: .
D: .
J: TRBJ2-3
V: TRBV5-4

DNA: TGTGCCAGCGTGGACGTGGGCAATGAGCAGTTCTTC
CDR3: CASVDVGNEQFF
size: .
D: .
J: TRBJ2-1
V: TRBV5-8

DNA: TGTGCCTGGAGTGTACACTCTGGGGCCAACGTCCTGACTTTC
CDR3: CAWSVHSGANVLTF
size: .
D: .
J: TRBJ2-6
V: TRBV30

DNA: TGTGCCACAATACTAGCGGGAGTCTCCAATGAGCAGTTCTTC
CDR3: CATILAGVSNEQFF
size: .
D: TRBD2
J: TRBJ2-1
V: TRBV10-3

DNA: TGTGCCAGCAGCAAAGGTTATGAGCAGTTCTTC
CDR3: CASSKGYEQFF
size: .
D: .
J: TRBJ2-1
V: TRBV7-9

DNA: TGTGCCAGCAGTATTTCCCGGGACAGGGGTTGGCAGTACTTC
CDR3: CASSISRDRGWQYF
size: .
D: TRBD1
J: TRBJ2-7
V: TRBV27

DNA: TGTGCCAGCAGTTGGGCGGGGGATACGCAGTATTTT
CDR3: CASSWAGDTQYF
size: .
D: .
J: TRBJ2-3
V: TRBV27

DNA: TGTGCCAGTAGTATAGAACCTGGACACGCCACTGAAGCTTTCTTT
CDR3: CASSIEPGHATEAFF
size: .
D: .
J: TRBJ1-1
V: TRBV19

DNA: TGTGCCAGCAGTCCTGCTGGACTTAATGAGCAGTTCTTC
CDR3: CASSPAGLNEQFF
size: .
D: .
J: TRBJ2-1
V: TRBV27

DNA: TGTGCCAGCAGCGGACAAGGACAGGGATACAATGAGCAGTTCTTC
CDR3: CASSGQGQGYNEQFF
size: .
D: TRBD1
J: TRBJ2-1
V: TRBV13

DNA: TGCGCCAGCAGCCAGGACACCATACTAGCGGGGGTAGACAATGAGCAGTTCTTC
CDR3: CASSQDTILAGVDNEQFF
size: .
D: TRBD2
J: TRBJ2-1
V: TRBV4-3

DNA: TGTGCCAGCAGCTGGACAGGGGGCGACGGCTACACCTTC
CDR3: CASSWTGGDGYTF
size: .
D: TRBD1
J: TRBJ1-2
V: TRBV7-9

DNA: TGCGCCAGCAGCTTGATGAGCTCCTACAATGAGCAGTTCTTC
CDR3: CASSLMSSYNEQFF
size: .
D: .
J: TRBJ2-1
V: TRBV5-1

DNA: TGTGCCAGTAGTATGGCCTCAGGAAGCGAGCAGTACTTC
CDR3: CASSMASGSEQYF
size: .
D: .
J: TRBJ2-7
V: TRBV19

DNA: TGTGCCAGCAGCTTGGGCACCAACTACGAGCAGTACTTC
CDR3: CASSLGTNYEQYF
size: .
D: .
J: TRBJ2-7
V: TRBV7-6

DNA: TGTGCCAGCTCACAGGGAAGTCCCCAGCCCCAGCATTTT
CDR3: CASSQGSPQPQHF
size: .
D: .
J: TRBJ1-5
V: TRBV28

DNA: TGTGCCAGCAGTTTCCCGCTGGGGAACAGGGTAAACACCGGGGAGCTGTTTTTT
CDR3: CASSFPLGNRVNTGELFF
size: .
D: .
J: TRBJ2-2
V: TRBV28

DNA: TGCGCCAGCAGCCAAAGGGGGGCCGGGGCTACAGATACGCAGTATTTT
CDR3: CASSQRGAGATDTQYF
size: .
D: .
J: TRBJ2-3
V: TRBV4-1

DNA: TGTGCCAGCAGCGATTTCAATGAGCAGTTCTTC
CDR3: CASSDFNEQFF
size: .
D: .
J: TRBJ2-1
V: TRBV9

DNA: TGTGCCAGCAGTTTAGGAGGCAGCGGAAGGGAGCAGTACTTC
CDR3: CASSLGGSGREQYF
size: .
D: .
J: TRBJ2-7
V: TRBV27

DNA: TGCGCCAGCAGCCAAGAGTTGACGCGGGCAGATACGCAGTATTTT
CDR3: CASSQELTRADTQYF
size: .
D: .
J: TRBJ2-3
V: TRBV4-1

DNA: TGTGCCAGCAGCGAACAAGGCCAATTGGAGACCCAGTACTTC
CDR3: CASSEQGQLETQYF
size: .
D: .
J: TRBJ2-5
V: TRBV7-9

DNA: TGTGCCAGCAGCTTAGCACAGAACCACGAGCAGTACTTC
CDR3: CASSLAQNHEQYF
size: once
D: .
J: TRBJ2-7
V: TRBV11-2

DNA: TGTGCCAGCAGTACAGGTTCCTACGAGCAGTACTTC
CDR3: CASSTGSYEQYF
size: .
D: .
J: TRBJ2-7
V: TRBV6-6

DNA: TGTGCCAGCAGGCCGGGGGGACGGGGCACAGATACGCAGTATTTT
CDR3: CASRPGGRGTDTQYF
size: .
D: TRBD2
J: TRBJ2-3
V: TRBV5-5

DNA: TGTGCCAGCAGTGACACCGGGACAGGGCTAGATACGCAGTATTTT
CDR3: CASSDTGTGLDTQYF
size: .
D: TRBD1
J: TRBJ2-3
V: TRBV2

DNA: TGTGCCAGCAGTGATGGACAGGGTAACCAGCCCCAGCATTTT
CDR3: CASSDGQGNQPQHF
size: .
D: TRBD1
J: TRBJ1-5
V: TRBV2

DNA: TGTGCCAGCAGCTCTAGGAGTGGGCAAGAGACCCAGTACTTC
CDR3: CASSSRSGQETQYF
size: once
D: .
J: TRBJ2-5
V: TRBV7-9

DNA: TGTGCCAGCAGCTTCTACAGGGAAGGTGAAAAACTGTTTTTT
CDR3: CASSFYREGEKLFF
size: .
D: .
J: TRBJ1-4
V: TRBV11-1

DNA: TGCAGTGCTTCGGACGGAGAAGCTTTCTTT
CDR3: CSASDGEAFF
size: .
D: .
J: TRBJ1-1
V: TRBV20-1

DNA: TGTGCCAGCAGATTGGTAGGGGGCCCTGAAGCTTTCTTT
CDR3: CASRLVGGPEAFF
size: .
D: TRBD1
J: TRBJ1-1
V: TRBV5-5

DNA: TGTGCCAGCAGTGAAACGGGGGACGGTCGCAGCACTGAAGCTTTCTTT
CDR3: CASSETGDGRSTEAFF
size: .
D: .
J: TRBJ1-1
V: TRBV6-1

DNA: TGTGCCAGCAGTTACTCGACAGGGGCGTTATACGAGCAGTACTTC
CDR3: CASSYSTGALYEQYF
size: .
D: TRBD1
J: TRBJ2-7
V: TRBV6-5

DNA: TGTGCCAGCAGCGTAGGAGAAAGGAGACTAAATGGGGCCAACGTCCTGACTTTC
CDR3: CASSVGERRLNGANVLTF
size: .
D: .
J: TRBJ2-6
V: TRBV9

DNA: TGTGCCAGCACCTTCGCGGGGTTTGAAGCTTTCTTT
CDR3: CASTFAGFEAFF
size: .
D: .
J: TRBJ1-1
V: TRBV28

DNA: TGCGCCAGCAGCCCGGGGGACGGCTCCTACGAGCAGTACTTC
CDR3: CASSPGDGSYEQYF
size: .
D: .
J: TRBJ2-7
V: TRBV5-1

DNA: TGTGCCAGCAGTTTAAGCACAGGGCCCTCCGAGCAGTACTTC
CDR3: CASSLSTGPSEQYF
size: .
D: .
J: TRBJ2-7
V: TRBV27